This T cell receptor (beta chain) originates from a study of blood T cells in healthy people across ages. Points on this clonotype: No antigen is known for it.

The authors ran a second PCR of about 6 to 11 cycles using a sample-barcoded 5' primer and a J-beta primer mix. Via MiXCR, TCRdb re-called the 5' RACE reads, giving one row per CDR3 protein. The table records 1.5 million to 1.9 million distinct CDR3 sequences, roughly 43% of them present only once. Unmatched junction bases numbered 3, after V lost 1 base and J lost 6 bases. The CDR3 consists of 14 residues. CDR1 is DFQATT and CDR2 is SNEGSKA in the germline V gene (reference sequence). The study, taken as a whole, reports: Using unsorted PBMCs precluded a conclusive naive versus antigen-experienced comparison. It was the long-lived donors that had more naive CD4+ cells and higher diversity than aged donors.

The sequence was collected from a young woman in good health. The source material was blood. The chain has TRBV20-1 and TRBJ2-1; 10 nucleotides agree with TRBD2. The CDR3 loop reads CSARAWTSGNEQFF. As DNA, the CDR3 is TGCAGTGCTAGAGCTTGGACTAGCGGCAATGAGCAGTTCTTC.